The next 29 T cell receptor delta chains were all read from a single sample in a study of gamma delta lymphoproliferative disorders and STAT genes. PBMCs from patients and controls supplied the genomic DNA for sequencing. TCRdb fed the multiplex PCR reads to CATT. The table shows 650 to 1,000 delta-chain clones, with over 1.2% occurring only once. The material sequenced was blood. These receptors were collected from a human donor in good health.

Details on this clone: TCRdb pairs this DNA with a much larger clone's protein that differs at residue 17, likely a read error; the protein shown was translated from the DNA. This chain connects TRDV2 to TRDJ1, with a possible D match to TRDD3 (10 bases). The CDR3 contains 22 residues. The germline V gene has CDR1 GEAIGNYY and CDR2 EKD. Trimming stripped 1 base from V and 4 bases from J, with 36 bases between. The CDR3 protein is CACDTILKPSYQLGDTYDKLIF. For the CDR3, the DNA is TGTGCCTGTGACACAATTCTAAAGCCTTCCTACCAATTGGGGGATACCTACGATAAACTCATCTTT.

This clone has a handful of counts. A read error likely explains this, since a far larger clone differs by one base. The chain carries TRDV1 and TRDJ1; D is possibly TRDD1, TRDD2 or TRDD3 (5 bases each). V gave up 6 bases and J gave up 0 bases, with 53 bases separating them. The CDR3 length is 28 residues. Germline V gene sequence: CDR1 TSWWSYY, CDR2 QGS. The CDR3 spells CALGPEMQEDLFGVFRTTRIVYTDKLIF. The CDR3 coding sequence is TGTGCTCTTGGCCCCGAAATGCAAGAAGACTTGTTCGGAGTCTTCCGAACGACGAGGATAGTTTACACCGATAAACTCATCTTT.

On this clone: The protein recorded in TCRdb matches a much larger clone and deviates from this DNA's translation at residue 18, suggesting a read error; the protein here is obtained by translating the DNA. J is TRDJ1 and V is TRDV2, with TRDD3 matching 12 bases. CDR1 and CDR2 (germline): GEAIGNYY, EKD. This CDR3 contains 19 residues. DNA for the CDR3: TGTGCCTGTGACGACCTCATTCTGGGGGATACGCCGTCTCCCGATAAACTCACCTTT. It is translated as CACDDLILGDTPSPDKLTF.

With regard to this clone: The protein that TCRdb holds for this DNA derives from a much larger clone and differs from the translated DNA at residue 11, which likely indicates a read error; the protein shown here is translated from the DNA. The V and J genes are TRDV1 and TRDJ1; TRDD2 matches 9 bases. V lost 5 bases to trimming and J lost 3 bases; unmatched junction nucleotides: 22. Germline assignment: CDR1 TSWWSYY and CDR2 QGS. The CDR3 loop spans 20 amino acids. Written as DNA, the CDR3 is TGTGCTCTTGGGAAGGCCTTCCTACGTTCTGAGGGATATCTATCCGATAAACTCATCTTT. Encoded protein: CALGKAFLRSEGYLSDKLIF.

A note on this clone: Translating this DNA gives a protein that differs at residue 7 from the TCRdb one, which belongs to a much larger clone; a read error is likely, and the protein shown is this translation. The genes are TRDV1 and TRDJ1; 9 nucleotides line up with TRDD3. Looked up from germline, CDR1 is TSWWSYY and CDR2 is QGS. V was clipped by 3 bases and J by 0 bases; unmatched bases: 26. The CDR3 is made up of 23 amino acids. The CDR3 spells CALGDPFVFLAWGIGLYTDKLIF. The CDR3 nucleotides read TGTGCTCTTGGGGACCCTTTTGTCTTCCTAGCCTGGGGGATCGGTTTGTACACCGATAAACTCATCTTT.

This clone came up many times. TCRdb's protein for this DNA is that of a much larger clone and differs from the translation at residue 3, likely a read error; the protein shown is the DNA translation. The CDR3: CARDTILKPSYQLGDTHDKLIF. The CDR3 DNA sequence: TGTGCCCGTGACACAATTCTAAAGCCTTCCTACCAATTGGGGGATACCCACGATAAACTCATCTTT. The chain couples TRDV2 to TRDJ1, with D possibly being TRDD3 (10 bases). Per germline, CDR1 GEAIGNYY and CDR2 EKD. The CDR3 loop spans 22 amino acids.

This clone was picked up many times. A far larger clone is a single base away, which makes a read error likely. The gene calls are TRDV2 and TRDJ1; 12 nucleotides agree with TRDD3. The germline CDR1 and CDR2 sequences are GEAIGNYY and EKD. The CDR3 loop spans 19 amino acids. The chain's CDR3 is CARDDLILGDTPSPDKLIF. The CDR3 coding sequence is TGTGCCCGTGACGACCTCATTCTGGGGGATACGCCGTCTCCCGATAAACTCATCTTT.

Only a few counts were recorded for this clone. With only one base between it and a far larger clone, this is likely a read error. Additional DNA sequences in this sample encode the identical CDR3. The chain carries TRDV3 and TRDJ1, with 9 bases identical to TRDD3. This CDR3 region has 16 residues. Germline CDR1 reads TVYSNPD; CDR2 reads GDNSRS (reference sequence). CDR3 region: CAFIKGIRWGTDKLIF. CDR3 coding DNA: TGTGCCTTTATAAAGGGGATACGCTGGGGCACCGATAAGCTCATCTTT.

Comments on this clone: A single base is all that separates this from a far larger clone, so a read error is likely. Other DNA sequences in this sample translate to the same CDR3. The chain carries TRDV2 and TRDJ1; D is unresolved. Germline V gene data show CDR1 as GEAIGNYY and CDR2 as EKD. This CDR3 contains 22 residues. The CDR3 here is CACDSTRPAQTLDLRITDKLIF. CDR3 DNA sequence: TGTGCATGTGACTCGACGAGACCTGCTCAGACTCTGGACCTAAGGATCACCGATAAACTCATCTTT.

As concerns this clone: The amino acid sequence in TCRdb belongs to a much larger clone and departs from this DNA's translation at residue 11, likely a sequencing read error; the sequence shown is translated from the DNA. The CDR3, as DNA: TGTGCTCTTGGGGACCCTCTTGTCTTCCTATCCTGGGGGATCGGTTTGTACACCGATAAACTCATCTTT. Protein sequence: CALGDPLVFLSWGIGLYTDKLIF. V is TRDV1 and J is TRDJ1; 9 bases are a match to TRDD3. With V trimmed by 3 bases and J by 0 bases, 26 bases remained unmatched. CDR3 size: 23 residues. CDR1 and CDR2 from the germline V gene are TSWWSYY and QGS.

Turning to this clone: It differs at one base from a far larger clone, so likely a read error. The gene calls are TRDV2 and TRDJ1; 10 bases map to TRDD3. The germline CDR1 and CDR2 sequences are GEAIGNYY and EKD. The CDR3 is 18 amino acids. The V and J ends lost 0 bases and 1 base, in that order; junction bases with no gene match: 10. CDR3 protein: CACDTVGGGYLRTDKLIF. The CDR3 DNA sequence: TGTGCCTGTGACACCGTGGGTGGGGGATACCTGCGCACCGATAAACTCATCTTT.

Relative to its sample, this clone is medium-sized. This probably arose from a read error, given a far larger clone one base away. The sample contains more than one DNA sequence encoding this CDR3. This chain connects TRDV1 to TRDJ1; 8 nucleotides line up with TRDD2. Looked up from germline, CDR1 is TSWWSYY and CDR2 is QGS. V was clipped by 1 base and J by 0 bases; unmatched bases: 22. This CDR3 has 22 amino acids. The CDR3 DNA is TGTGCTCTTGGGGAACCGATAGCCTTCCTAGCCCTCTGGGGCAGCCACACCGATAAACTCATCTTT. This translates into CALGEPIAFLALWGSHTDKLIF.

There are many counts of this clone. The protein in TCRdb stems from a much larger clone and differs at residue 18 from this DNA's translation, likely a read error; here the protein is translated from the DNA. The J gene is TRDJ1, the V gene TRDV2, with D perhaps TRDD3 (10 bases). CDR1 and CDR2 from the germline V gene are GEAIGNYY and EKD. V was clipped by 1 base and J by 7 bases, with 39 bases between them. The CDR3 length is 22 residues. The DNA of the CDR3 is TGTGCCTGTGACACAATTCTAAAGCCTTCCTACCAATTGGGGGATACCCACGGTAAACTCATCTTT. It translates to CACDTILKPSYQLGDTHGKLIF.

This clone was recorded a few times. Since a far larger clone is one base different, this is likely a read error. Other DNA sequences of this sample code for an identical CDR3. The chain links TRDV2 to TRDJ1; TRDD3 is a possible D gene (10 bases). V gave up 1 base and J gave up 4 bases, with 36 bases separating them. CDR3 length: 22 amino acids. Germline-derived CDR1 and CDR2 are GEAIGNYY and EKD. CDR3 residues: CACDTILKPSYQLGDTHDKLIF. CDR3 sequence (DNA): TGTGCCTGTGACACAATTCTGAAGCCTTCCTACCAATTGGGGGATACCCACGATAAACTCATCTTT.

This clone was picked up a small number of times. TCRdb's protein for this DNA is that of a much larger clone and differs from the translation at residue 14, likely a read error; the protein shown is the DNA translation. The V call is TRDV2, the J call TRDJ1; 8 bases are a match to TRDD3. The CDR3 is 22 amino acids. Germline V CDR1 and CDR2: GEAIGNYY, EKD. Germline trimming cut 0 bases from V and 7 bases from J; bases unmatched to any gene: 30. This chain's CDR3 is CACDTSSLSAYWGVEDGGKLIF. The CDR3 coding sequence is TGTGCCTGTGACACCTCGAGCCTTTCGGCGTACTGGGGGGTAGAGGACGGGGGTAAACTCATCTTT.

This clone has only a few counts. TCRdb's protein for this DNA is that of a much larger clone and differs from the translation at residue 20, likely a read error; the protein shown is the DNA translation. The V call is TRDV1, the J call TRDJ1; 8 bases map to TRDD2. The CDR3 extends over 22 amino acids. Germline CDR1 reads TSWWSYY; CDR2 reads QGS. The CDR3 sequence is CALGEPIAFLALWGSHTDKFIF. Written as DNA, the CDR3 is TGTGCTCTTGGGGAACCGATAGCCTTCCTAGCCCTTTGGGGCAGTCACACCGATAAATTCATCTTT.

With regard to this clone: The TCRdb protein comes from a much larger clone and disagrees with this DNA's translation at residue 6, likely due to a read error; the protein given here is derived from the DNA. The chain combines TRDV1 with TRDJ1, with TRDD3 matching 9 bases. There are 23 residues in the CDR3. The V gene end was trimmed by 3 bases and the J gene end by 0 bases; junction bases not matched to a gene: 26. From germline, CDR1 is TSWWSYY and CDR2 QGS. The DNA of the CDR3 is TGTGCTCTTGGGGACTCTCTTGTCTTCCTAGCCTGGGGGATCGGTTTGTACACCGATAAACTCATCTTT. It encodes CALGDSLVFLAWGIGLYTDKLIF.

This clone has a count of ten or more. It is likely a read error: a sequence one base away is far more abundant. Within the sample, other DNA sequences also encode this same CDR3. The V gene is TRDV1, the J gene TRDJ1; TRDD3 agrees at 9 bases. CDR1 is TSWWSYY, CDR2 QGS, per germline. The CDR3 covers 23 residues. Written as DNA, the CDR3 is TGTGCTCTTGGGGACCCTCTTGTCTTCCTAGCCTGGGGGATCGGTTTGTACACTGATAAACTCATCTTT. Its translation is CALGDPLVFLAWGIGLYTDKLIF.

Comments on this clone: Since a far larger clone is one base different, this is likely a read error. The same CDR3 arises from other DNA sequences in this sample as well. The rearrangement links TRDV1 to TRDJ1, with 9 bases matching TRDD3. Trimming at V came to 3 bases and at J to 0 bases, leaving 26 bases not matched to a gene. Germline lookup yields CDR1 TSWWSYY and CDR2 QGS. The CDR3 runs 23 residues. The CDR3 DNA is TGTGCTCTTGGGGACCCTCTTGTCTTCTTAGCCTGGGGGATCGGTTTGTACACCGATAAACTCATCTTT. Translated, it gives CALGDPLVFLAWGIGLYTDKLIF.

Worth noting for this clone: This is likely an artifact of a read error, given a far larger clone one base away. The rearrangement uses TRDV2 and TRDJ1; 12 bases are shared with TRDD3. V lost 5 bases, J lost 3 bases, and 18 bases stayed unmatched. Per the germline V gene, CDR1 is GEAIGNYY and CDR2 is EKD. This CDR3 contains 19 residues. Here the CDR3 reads CACGDLILGDTPSPDKLIF. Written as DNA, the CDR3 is TGTGCCTGTGGCGACCTCATTCTGGGGGATACGCCGTCTCCCGATAAACTCATCTTT.

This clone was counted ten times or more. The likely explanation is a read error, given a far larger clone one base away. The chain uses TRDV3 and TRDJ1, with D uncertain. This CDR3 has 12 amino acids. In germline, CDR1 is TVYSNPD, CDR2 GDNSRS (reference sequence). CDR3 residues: CAFRFQPLKPIF. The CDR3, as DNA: TGTGCCTTTAGGTTCCAGCCACTTAAACCCATCTTT.

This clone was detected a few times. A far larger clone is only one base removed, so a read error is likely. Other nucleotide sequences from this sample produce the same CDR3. CDR3 residues: CALGKAFLRSGGYLSDKLIF. The CDR3 DNA follows: TGTGCTCTTGGGAAGGCCTTCCTACGTTCCGGGGGATATCTATCCGATAAACTCATCTTT. The V call is TRDV1, the J call TRDJ1, with D perhaps matching TRDD2 (9 bases). The germline V gene has CDR1 TSWWSYY and CDR2 QGS. V shed 5 bases and J shed 3 bases, with 31 bases lying between them. CDR3 length equals 20 residues.

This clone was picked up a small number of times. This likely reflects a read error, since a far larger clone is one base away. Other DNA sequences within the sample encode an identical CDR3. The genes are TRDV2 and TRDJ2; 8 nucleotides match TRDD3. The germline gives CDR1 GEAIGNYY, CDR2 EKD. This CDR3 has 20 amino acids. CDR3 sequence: CACDRVGLGDPKALTAQLFF. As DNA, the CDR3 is TGTGCCTGTGACAGGGTGGGGTTGGGGGATCCCAAAGCTTTGACGGCACAACTCTTCTTT.

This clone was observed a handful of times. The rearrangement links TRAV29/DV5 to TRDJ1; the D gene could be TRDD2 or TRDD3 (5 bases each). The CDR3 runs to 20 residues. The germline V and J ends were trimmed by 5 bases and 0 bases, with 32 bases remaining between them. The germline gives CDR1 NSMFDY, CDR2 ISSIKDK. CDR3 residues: CAASRFLGGTRRLYTDKLIF. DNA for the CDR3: TGTGCAGCGAGCCGATTCCTCGGGGGTACACGAAGACTATACACCGATAAACTCATCTTT.

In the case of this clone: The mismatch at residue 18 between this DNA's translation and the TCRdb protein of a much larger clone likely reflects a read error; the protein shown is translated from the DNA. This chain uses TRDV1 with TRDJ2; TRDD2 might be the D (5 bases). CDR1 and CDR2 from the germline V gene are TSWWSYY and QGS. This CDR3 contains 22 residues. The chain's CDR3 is CALGERWVLSVPHMPMTTQLFF. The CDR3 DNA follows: TGTGCTCTTGGGGAACGGTGGGTCCTATCCGTGCCCCATATGCCAATGACAACACAACTCTTCTTT.

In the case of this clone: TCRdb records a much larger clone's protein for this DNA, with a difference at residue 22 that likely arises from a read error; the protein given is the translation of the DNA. CDR3 amino acids: CALGDPLVFLAWGIGLYTDKLTF. Here the CDR3 DNA reads TGTGCTCTTGGGGACCCTCTTGTCTTCCTAGCCTGGGGGATCGGTTTGTACACCGATAAACTCACCTTT. The V gene is TRDV1, the J gene TRDJ1, with 9 bases fitting TRDD3. Per the germline V gene, CDR1 is TSWWSYY and CDR2 is QGS. The CDR3 runs 23 residues.

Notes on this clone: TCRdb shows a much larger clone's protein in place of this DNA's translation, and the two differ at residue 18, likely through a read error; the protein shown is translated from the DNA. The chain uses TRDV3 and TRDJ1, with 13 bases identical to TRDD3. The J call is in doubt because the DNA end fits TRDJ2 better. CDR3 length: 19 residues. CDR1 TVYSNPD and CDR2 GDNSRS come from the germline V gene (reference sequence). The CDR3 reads CAFAFHYYWGIRHTDKLFF. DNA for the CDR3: TGTGCATTCGCCTTCCATTATTACTGGGGGATACGCCACACCGATAAACTCTTCTTT.

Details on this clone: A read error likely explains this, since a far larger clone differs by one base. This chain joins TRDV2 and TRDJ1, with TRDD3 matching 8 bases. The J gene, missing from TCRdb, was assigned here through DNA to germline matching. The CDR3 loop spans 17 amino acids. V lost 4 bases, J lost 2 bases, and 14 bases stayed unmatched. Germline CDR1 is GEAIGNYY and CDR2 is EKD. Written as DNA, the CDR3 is TGTGCCTGTGAAGAACTGGGGGGACTTAGGGTAACCGATAAACTCATCTTT. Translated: CACEELGGLRVTDKLIF.

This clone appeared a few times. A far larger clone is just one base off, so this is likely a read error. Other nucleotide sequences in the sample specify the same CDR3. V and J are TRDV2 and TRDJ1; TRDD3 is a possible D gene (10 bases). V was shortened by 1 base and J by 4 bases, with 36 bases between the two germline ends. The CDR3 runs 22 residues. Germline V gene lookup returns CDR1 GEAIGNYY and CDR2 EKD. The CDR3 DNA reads TGTGCCTGTGACACGATTCTAAAGCCTTCCTACCAATTGGGGGATACCCACGATAAACTCATCTTT. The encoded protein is CACDTILKPSYQLGDTHDKLIF.